The entry that follows covers one T cell receptor beta chain sequence. Its antigen is as yet unknown. The entry originates in a study of beta chain features in type 1 diabetes. Notes on the study in general: The VDJ junctions of type 1 diabetes patients carried fewer insertions and more deletions.

As every portion of the isolated RNA was reverse transcribed, the sequencing read expressed TCRB transcripts. Sequenced by immunoSEQ multiplex PCR; TCRdb stores in-frame clones only, minus some. The table has around 44,000 clones, about 50% seen once. CD45RO/CCR7/CD25/CD127/CD95/CD27 separated CD4+ naive, central memory, regulatory and stem cell-like memory cells by sorting. The CDR3 is 13 amino acids. CDR1 and CDR2 from the germline V gene are GTSNPN and SVGIG (reference sequence). V lost 5 bases, J lost 2 bases, and 5 bases stayed unmatched. The chain couples TRBV30 to TRBJ2-5, with 7 bases that match TRBD2. Sequencing was performed on stem cell memory CD4+ T cells from blood. This clonotype originated in a woman in her thirties in good health. CDR3 residues: CAWARGLQETQYF. CDR3 DNA: TGTGCCTGGGCCCGGGGACTACAAGAGACCCAGTACTTC. Full variable domain (rest looked up from reference TRBV30 and TRBJ2-5): SQTIHQWPATLVQPVGSPLSLECTVEGTSNPNLYWYRQAAGRGLQLLFYSVGIGQISSEVPQNLSASRPQDRQFILSSKKLLLSDSGFYLCAWARGLQETQYFGPGTRLLVL.